The clone carrying this TCR beta chain was seen many times. Described time point: pre-sensitization, week 0. This sample's treatment: therapeutic diphenylcyclopropenone sensitization with weekly scalp DPC. Phlebotomy was performed prior to application of every patch test. This CDR3 contains 13 residues. Germline assignment: CDR1 MNHEY and CDR2 SVGAGI. V lost 2 bases, J lost 3 bases, and 1 base stayed unmatched. TCRdb analysed the RACE reads with MiXCR anew, one entry per CDR3 protein. There are some 360,000 distinct CDR3 sequences in the sample; 4.5% to 5.5% occur only once, and 2% to 3% lies in the top ten. The data belong to a study of human T cells and chemical hapten exposure. Turning to the study itself: Patch testing placed 0.01% DPC on the upper back, with readings at 6 days.

J is TRBJ2-7 and V is TRBV6-5; 7 bases map to TRBD2. The receptor's source is a woman aged 50 to 65 with alopecia areata. Some clones in this sample may be carry-over from other donors' samples. Sequenced here: whole blood, sampled in connection with sensitization to the hapten diphenylcyclopropenone (DPC). DNA of the CDR3: TGTGCCAGCAGTTACGGACTAGACTACGAGCAGTACTTC. Its protein product is CASSYGLDYEQYF.